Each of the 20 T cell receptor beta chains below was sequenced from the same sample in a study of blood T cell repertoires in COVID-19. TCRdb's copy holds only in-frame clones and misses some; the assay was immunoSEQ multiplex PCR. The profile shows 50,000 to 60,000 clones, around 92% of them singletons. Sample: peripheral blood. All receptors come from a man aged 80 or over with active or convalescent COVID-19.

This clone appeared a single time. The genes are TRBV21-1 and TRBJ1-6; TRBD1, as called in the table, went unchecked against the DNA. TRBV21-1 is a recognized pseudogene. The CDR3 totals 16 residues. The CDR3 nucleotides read TGTGCCAGCAGCAAAGCGCTAGAGGACAGTAATTCACCCCTCCACTTT. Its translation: CASSKALEDSNSPLHF.

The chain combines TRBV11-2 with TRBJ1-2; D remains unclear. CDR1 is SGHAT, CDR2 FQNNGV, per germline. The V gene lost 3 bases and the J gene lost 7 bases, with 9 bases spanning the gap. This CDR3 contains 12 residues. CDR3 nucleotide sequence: TGTGCCAGCAGCTTGCTTTGGAGTGGCTACACCTTC. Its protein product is CASSLLWSGYTF.

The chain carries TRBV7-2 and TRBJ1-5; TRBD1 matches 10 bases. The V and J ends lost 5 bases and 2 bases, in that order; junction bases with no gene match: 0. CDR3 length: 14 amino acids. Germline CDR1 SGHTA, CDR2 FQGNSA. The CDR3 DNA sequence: TGTGCCAGCAGCGGGACAGGGGGCAATCAGCCCCAGCATTTT. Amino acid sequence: CASSGTGGNQPQHF.

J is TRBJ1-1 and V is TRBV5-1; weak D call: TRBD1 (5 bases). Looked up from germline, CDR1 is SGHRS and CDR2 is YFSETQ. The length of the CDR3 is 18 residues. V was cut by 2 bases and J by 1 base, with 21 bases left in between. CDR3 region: CASSFGIGGTHPNTEAFF. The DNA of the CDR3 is TGCGCCAGCAGCTTTGGGATCGGGGGGACCCACCCGAACACTGAAGCTTTCTTT.

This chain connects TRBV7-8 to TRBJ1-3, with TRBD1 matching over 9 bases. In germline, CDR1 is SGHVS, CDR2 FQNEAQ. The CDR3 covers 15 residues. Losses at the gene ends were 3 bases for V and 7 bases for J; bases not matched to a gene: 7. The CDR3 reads CASSFGPGTGNTIYF. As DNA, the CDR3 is TGTGCCAGCAGCTTCGGTCCCGGGACAGGGAACACCATATATTTT.

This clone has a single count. This chain's CDR3 is CASRRMGQFYEQYF. The CDR3 nucleotides read TGTGCCAGCAGGCGCATGGGACAGTTCTACGAGCAGTACTTC. V is TRBV25-1 and J is TRBJ2-7; 7 bases fit TRBD1. CDR3 length equals 14 residues. Per germline, CDR1 MGHDK and CDR2 SYGVNS. After removal of 6 bases from V and 3 bases from J, the junction contained 8 bases not matched to a gene.

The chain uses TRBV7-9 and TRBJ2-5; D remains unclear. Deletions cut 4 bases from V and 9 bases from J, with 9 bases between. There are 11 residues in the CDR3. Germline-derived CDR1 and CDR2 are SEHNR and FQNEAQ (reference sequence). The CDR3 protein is CASSSVEAQYF. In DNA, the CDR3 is TGTGCCAGCAGCTCCGTCGAGGCCCAGTACTTC.

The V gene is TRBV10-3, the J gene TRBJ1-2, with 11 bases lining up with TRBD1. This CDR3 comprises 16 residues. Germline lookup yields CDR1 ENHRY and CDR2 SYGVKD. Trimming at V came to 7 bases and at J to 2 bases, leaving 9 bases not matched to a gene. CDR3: CAIKSGTGGGNYGYTF. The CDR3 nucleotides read TGTGCCATCAAATCGGGGACAGGGGGGGGAAACTATGGCTACACCTTC.

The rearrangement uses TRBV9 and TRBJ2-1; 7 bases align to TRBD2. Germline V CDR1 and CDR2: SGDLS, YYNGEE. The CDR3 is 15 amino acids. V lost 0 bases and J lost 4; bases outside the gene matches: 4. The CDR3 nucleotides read TGTGCCAGCAGCGTAGATAGCGGGCAATACAATGAGCAGTTCTTC. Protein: CASSVDSGQYNEQFF.

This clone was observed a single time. The CDR3 loop is CASSELGGGYTF. For the CDR3, the DNA is TGTGCCAGCAGTGAACTCGGGGGTGGCTACACCTTC. This sequence joins TRBV2 and TRBJ1-2; perhaps TRBD1 as D (5 bases). Germline values: CDR1 SNHLY, CDR2 FYNNEI. The CDR3 loop spans 12 amino acids. V was pared by 2 bases and J by 7 bases, with 8 bases between.

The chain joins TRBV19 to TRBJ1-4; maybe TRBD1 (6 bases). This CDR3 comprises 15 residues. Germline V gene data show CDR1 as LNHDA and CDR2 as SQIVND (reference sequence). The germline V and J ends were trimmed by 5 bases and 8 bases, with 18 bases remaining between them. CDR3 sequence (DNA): TGTGCCAGTAGTCCGGGGACACATCCGTCCGAAAAACTGTTTTTT. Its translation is CASSPGTHPSEKLFF.

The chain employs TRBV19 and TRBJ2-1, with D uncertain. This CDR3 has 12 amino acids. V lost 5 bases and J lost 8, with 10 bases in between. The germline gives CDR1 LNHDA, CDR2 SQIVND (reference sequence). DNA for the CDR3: TGTGCCAGTAGTTCTTCCCGGGATGAGCAGTTCTTC. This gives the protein CASSSSRDEQFF.

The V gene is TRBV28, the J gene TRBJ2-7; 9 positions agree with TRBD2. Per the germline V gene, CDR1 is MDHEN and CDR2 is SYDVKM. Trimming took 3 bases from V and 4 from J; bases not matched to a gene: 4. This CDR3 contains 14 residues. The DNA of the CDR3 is TGTGCCAGCAGTTTGCTAGCGGGGCTATACGAGCAGTACTTC. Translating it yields CASSLLAGLYEQYF.

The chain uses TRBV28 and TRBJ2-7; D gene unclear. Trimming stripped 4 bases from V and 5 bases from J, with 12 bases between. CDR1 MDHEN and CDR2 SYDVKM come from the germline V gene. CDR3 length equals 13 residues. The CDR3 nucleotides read TGTGCCAGCAGTTCCGACGGGTGGCACGAGCAGTACTTC. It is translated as CASSSDGWHEQYF. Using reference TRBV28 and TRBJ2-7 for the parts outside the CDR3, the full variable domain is DVKVTQSSRYLVKRTGEKVFLECVQDMDHENMFWYRQDPGLGLRLIYFSYDVKMKEKGDIPEGYSVSREKKERFSLILESASTNQTSMYLCASSSDGWHEQYFGPGTRLTVT.

The CDR3 DNA is TGTGCCAGCAGCTTATACAGGGTAACGAACACCGGGGAGCTGTTTTTT. Amino acids: CASSLYRVTNTGELFF. The V call is TRBV7-2, the J call TRBJ2-2, with D perhaps matching TRBD1 (6 bases). The CDR3 runs 16 residues. V was clipped by 2 bases and J by 0 bases, with 10 bases between them. The germline CDR1 and CDR2 sequences are SGHTA and FQGNSA.

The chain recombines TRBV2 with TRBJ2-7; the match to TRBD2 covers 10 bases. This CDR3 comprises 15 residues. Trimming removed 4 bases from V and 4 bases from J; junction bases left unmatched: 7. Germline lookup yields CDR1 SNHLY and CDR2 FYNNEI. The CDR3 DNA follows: TGTGCCAGCAGTGGCCGACTAGCGGGTAGTTACGAGCAGTACTTC. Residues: CASSGRLAGSYEQYF.

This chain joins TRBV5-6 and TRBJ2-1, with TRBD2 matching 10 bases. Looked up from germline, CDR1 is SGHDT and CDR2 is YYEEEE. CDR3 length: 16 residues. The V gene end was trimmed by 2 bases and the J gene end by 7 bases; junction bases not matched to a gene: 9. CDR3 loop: CASSLFASGGANEQFF. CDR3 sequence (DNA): TGTGCCAGCAGCTTATTCGCCAGCGGGGGGGCAAATGAGCAGTTCTTC.

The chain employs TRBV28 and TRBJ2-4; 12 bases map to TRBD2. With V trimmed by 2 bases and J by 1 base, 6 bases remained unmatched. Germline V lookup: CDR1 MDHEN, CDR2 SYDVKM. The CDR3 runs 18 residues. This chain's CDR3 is CASSLASGGAWAKNIQYF. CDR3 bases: TGTGCCAGCAGTTTAGCTAGCGGGGGGGCTTGGGCCAAAAACATTCAGTACTTC.

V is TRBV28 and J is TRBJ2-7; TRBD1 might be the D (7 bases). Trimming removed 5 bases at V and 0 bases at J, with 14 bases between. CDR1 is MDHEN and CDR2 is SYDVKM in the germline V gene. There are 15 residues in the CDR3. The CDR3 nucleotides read TGTGCCAGCAGTCCGACCCAGGGGGGCTCCTACGAGCAGTACTTC. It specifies CASSPTQGGSYEQYF.

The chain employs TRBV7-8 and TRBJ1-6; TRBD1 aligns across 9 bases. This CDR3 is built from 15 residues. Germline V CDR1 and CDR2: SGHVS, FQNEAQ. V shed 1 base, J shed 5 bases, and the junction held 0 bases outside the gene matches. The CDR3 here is CASSLGTGDNSPLHF. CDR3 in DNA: TGTGCCAGCAGCTTAGGGACAGGGGATAATTCACCCCTCCACTTT.